The TCR beta chain under discussion was sequenced for a study of T cell repertoires in ileal Crohn's disease. Notes on the study in general: All patients with clonality above 26.8% had endoscopic recurrence.

This clone was seen just once. The antigen is unknown. Per the germline V gene, CDR1 is MGHRA and CDR2 is YSYEKL. Trimming removed 0 bases at V and 2 bases at J, with 10 bases between. This CDR3 is built from 15 residues. Assay: immunoSEQ multiplex PCR; the TCRdb copy retains only in-frame clones and omits some. Of approximately 27,000 clones in the sample, about three quarters were seen once. This TCR derives from an adult with Crohn's disease. The genes are TRBV4-1 and TRBJ2-5, with D tentatively TRBD1 (5 bases). Material for sequencing was ileal tissue. The CDR3 is CASSQDPPGQETQYF. DNA for the CDR3: TGCGCCAGCAGCCAAGACCCCCCAGGGCAAGAGACCCAGTACTTC.